This TCR beta chain was observed in a study of T-cell memory formation after mild COVID-19. Study-level points and caveats: Researchers could not confirm that second-wave clones peaking on day 37 targeted SARS-CoV-2. Clones that contracted clustered mainly in CM and EM if CD4+ and in EMRA if CD8+.

TCRdb independently ran MiXCR on the 5' RACE reads; one entry per CDR3 protein. The sample includes tens of thousands of distinct CDR3 sequences, more than 13% of them seen just once. The CDR3 sequence is 14 residues long. J lost 2 bases, V lost 6 bases, and 6 bases had no gene match. Notes on this clonotype: Its target is not known.

The chain joins TRBV12-3 or TRBV12-4 to TRBJ2-7; TRBD2 matches 8 bases. The receptor comes from a man aged 18 to 30 who had mild COVID-19 (a few samples of this study predate the infection). Cell type and time point are not known. The sequencing input was PBMCs or a T cell subset sorted from them (not recorded which). CDR3 in DNA: TGTGCCAGCAGGCGGGGGGCAAACCCCTACGAGCAGTACTTC. It specifies CASRRGANPYEQYF.